These 21 T cell receptor beta chains originate from one sample sequenced in a study of cytomegalovirus exposure and HLA in healthy donors. This PCR relied on a set of 60 Vbeta primers and 13 Jbeta primers. The table came from immunoSEQ multiplex PCR; TCRdb's copy has only in-frame clones and leaves some out. The sample carries 90,000 to 120,000 clones, 60% to 80% recorded once. The sequenced sample consisted of PBMCs. Every receptor here comes from a man between 18 and 29 years old in good health and CMV-seronegative.

V gene TRBV11-2 combines with J gene TRBJ2-7, with D tentatively TRBD1 (6 bases). V lost 2 bases and J 0 bases, leaving 20 bases between the germline ends. Germline CDR1 SGHAT, CDR2 FQNNGV. The CDR3 totals 18 residues. CDR3 protein: CASSLRPPTGQGSYEQYF. CDR3 DNA: TGTGCCAGCAGCTTAAGGCCGCCAACAGGGCAGGGCTCCTACGAGCAGTACTTC.

V usage is TRBV15 and J usage is TRBJ1-5, with D unclear. The germline gives CDR1 LNHNV, CDR2 YYDKDF (reference sequence). CDR3 length equals 15 residues. With 3 bases removed from V and 0 bases from J, the gap between germline ends came to 9 bases. In DNA form, the CDR3 reads TGTGCCACCAGCAGTCCCGGTGATAGCAATCAGCCCCAGCATTTT. Translated: CATSSPGDSNQPQHF.

This chain links TRBV27 with TRBJ1-2, with 9 bases identical to TRBD1. The CDR3 has 15 residues. CDR1 MNHEY and CDR2 SMNVEV come from the germline V gene (reference sequence). V was clipped by 5 bases and J by 5 bases; unmatched bases: 9. The CDR3 bases are TGTGCCAGCAGTCTTACACAGGGGGCGGGATATGGCTACACCTTC. Translating it yields CASSLTQGAGYGYTF.

The CDR3 DNA reads as TGTGCCAGCAGCCAAGACAGCGGGTGGCAGTTCTTC. Its translation is CASSQDSGWQFF. J is TRBJ2-1 and V is TRBV4-2, with TRBD2 as a possible D gene (6 bases). CDR1 and CDR2 (germline): LGHNA, YNFKEQ. The CDR3 has 12 residues. The V end was cut by 0 bases, the J end by 12 bases, with 9 bases between.

V gene TRBV4-2 combines with J gene TRBJ1-3, with a tentative D call TRBD1 (5 bases). Trimming removed 2 bases at V and 0 bases at J, with 14 bases between. Germline CDR1 LGHNA, CDR2 YNFKEQ. The CDR3 spans 17 residues. CDR3 in DNA: TGTGCCAGCAGCCAAAGGTGGGGGACTCACTCTGGAAACACCATATATTTT. It encodes CASSQRWGTHSGNTIYF.

The chain uses TRBV19 and TRBJ2-1, with 9 bases identical to TRBD2. The CDR3 is made up of 17 amino acids. Germline assignment: CDR1 LNHDA and CDR2 SQIVND (reference sequence). The J segment lost 0 bases and the V segment lost 4 bases, leaving 7 bases of the junction unmatched. The CDR3 region has the DNA TGTGCCAGTAGTAAAAGAGCGGGGGGAAGCTCCTACAATGAGCAGTTCTTC. It yields the protein CASSKRAGGSSYNEQFF.

As regards this clone: One end of the junction is discordant with germline, which a read error may explain. This chain uses TRBV7-7 with TRBJ2-1, with TRBD1 matching over 10 bases. Germline lookup yields CDR1 SSHAT and CDR2 FNYEAQ (reference sequence). The CDR3 is 16 residues long. CDR3 nucleotides: TGTGCTAGCAGCAAAAACCAGGGGACAGGGGTCAATGAGCAGTTCTTC. As protein: CASSKNQGTGVNEQFF.

This chain connects TRBV5-1 to TRBJ2-1; D is perhaps TRBD1 (6 bases). The CDR3 extends over 13 amino acids. V lost 2 bases and J lost 8, with 11 bases in between. Germline-derived CDR1 and CDR2 are SGHRS and YFSETQ. The CDR3 sequence: CASSLTGPDEQFF. DNA of the CDR3: TGCGCCAGCAGCTTAACAGGGCCCGATGAGCAGTTCTTC.

This clone showed up just a few times. The J gene is TRBJ1-3, the V gene TRBV4-3; D remains unclear. V was shortened by 0 bases and J by 0 bases, with 9 bases between the two germline ends. Germline CDR1 and CDR2: LGHNA and YSLEER. This CDR3 has 16 residues. CDR3 region: CASSQEVFGSGNTIYF. Written as DNA, the CDR3 is TGCGCCAGCAGCCAAGAAGTGTTCGGCTCTGGAAACACCATATATTTT.

J is TRBJ1-1 and V is TRBV7-9; a weak D match, TRBD1 (5 bases). CDR1 is SEHNR and CDR2 is FQNEAQ in the germline V gene (reference sequence). There are 15 residues in the CDR3. V shed 0 bases and J shed 0 bases, with 8 bases lying between them. For the CDR3, the DNA is TGTGCCAGCAGCTTAGCGGGGGGAATGAACACTGAAGCTTTCTTT. Translating gives CASSLAGGMNTEAFF. Full variable domain (outside the CDR3, taken from reference TRBV7-9 and TRBJ1-1): DTGVSQNPRHKITKRGQNVTFRCDPISEHNRLYWYRQTLGQGPEFLTYFQNEAQLEKSRLLSDRFSAERPKGSFSTLEIQRTEQGDSAMYLCASSLAGGMNTEAFFGQGTRLTVV.

CDR3 residues: CASRGLAGGSTDTQYF. As DNA, the CDR3 is TGTGCCAGCAGGGGACTAGCGGGGGGCTCCACAGATACGCAGTATTTT. The chain joins TRBV2 to TRBJ2-3, with 15 bases that match TRBD2. Germline V gene lookup returns CDR1 SNHLY and CDR2 FYNNEI. The CDR3 is 16 amino acids. J lost 2 bases, V lost 6 bases, and 3 bases had no gene match.

This chain links TRBV11-3 with TRBJ2-7; D gene unclear. This CDR3 has 14 amino acids. Germline V gene sequence: CDR1 SGHNT, CDR2 YENEEA. V lost 4 bases and J lost 2, with 12 bases in between. CDR3 in amino acids: CASSYTTRPYEQYF. The CDR3 region has the DNA TGTGCCAGCAGCTACACGACACGTCCCTACGAGCAGTACTTC.

This chain connects TRBV7-8 to TRBJ2-7; no firm D call. Trimming removed 1 base from V and 7 bases from J, with 8 bases in between. There are 12 residues in the CDR3. Germline CDR1 and CDR2: SGHVS and FQNEAQ. The CDR3: CASSLVHREQYF. The CDR3, as DNA: TGTGCCAGCAGCTTAGTACACCGAGAGCAGTACTTC.

The chain joins TRBV6-6 to TRBJ2-3; D call uncertain. Looked up from germline, CDR1 is MNHNY and CDR2 is SVGAGI (reference sequence). V lost 7 bases and J 4 bases, leaving 15 bases between the germline ends. CDR3 length: 14 residues. The CDR3 here is CASIDDILADTQYF. CDR3 nucleotides: TGTGCCAGCATTGACGACATATTGGCAGATACGCAGTATTTT.

The rearrangement joins TRBV19 to TRBJ2-1; 10 nucleotides line up with TRBD2. CDR3 length equals 17 residues. Germline CDR1 is LNHDA and CDR2 is SQIVND (reference sequence). The V gene end was trimmed by 6 bases and the J gene end by 0 bases; junction bases not matched to a gene: 8. CDR3 coding DNA: TGTGCCAGTAGATCGGCTAGCGGGGGTCGCTCCTACAATGAGCAGTTCTTC. It translates to CASRSASGGRSYNEQFF.

V and J are TRBV27 and TRBJ2-2, with D perhaps matching TRBD1 (5 bases). V was clipped by 11 bases and J by 6 bases, with 19 bases between them. The germline V gene encodes CDR1 MNHEY and CDR2 SMNVEV (reference sequence). CDR3 size: 14 residues. The CDR3 region is CAASAGRVAGELFF. The CDR3 DNA reads as TGTGCCGCCTCGGCCGGCAGGGTGGCCGGGGAGCTGTTTTTT.

V gene TRBV28 combines with J gene TRBJ2-2; D is unresolved. The V and J ends lost 6 bases and 0 bases respectively, with 11 bases between them. Germline-derived CDR1 and CDR2 are MDHEN and SYDVKM. The CDR3 has 15 residues. The DNA of the CDR3 is TGTGCCAGCAGCCTTGCGCCCCCGAACACCGGGGAGCTGTTTTTT. This sequence encodes CASSLAPPNTGELFF.

This clone occurred a few times. The rearrangement links TRBV5-6 to TRBJ1-1; tentative D call: TRBD1 (5 bases). V was cut by 0 bases and J by 7 bases, with 10 bases left in between. Germline-derived CDR1 and CDR2 are SGHDT and YYEEEE. CDR3 length: 13 amino acids. The CDR3 DNA follows: TGTGCCAGCAGCTTGGCAGGGTTGGGTGAAGCTTTCTTT. Its protein product is CASSLAGLGEAFF.

The V gene is TRBV7-9, the J gene TRBJ1-1, with a weak D call TRBD1 (6 bases). This CDR3 spans 11 amino acids. Germline V gene data show CDR1 as SEHNR and CDR2 as FQNEAQ (reference sequence). Trimming stripped 8 bases from V and 7 bases from J, with 11 bases between. CDR3 protein: CASGGGYEAFF. Here the CDR3 DNA reads TGTGCCAGCGGGGGGGGCTATGAAGCTTTCTTT.

This clone has a handful of counts. J is TRBJ2-7 and V is TRBV2, with 7 bases aligning to TRBD2. Germline CDR1 SNHLY, CDR2 FYNNEI. V trimming: 5 bases; J trimming: 2 bases; junction bases outside the gene matches: 6. The CDR3 extends over 14 amino acids. The CDR3 nucleotides read TGTGCCAGCAGTCAGGGAGGGTTCACCTACGAGCAGTACTTC. Encoded protein: CASSQGGFTYEQYF.

The chain has TRBV5-1 and TRBJ2-2; unclear D gene. Trimming removed 0 bases from V and 0 bases from J, with 6 bases in between. This CDR3 region has 15 residues. Per germline, CDR1 SGHRS and CDR2 YFSETQ. The CDR3 spells CASSLVQTNTGELFF. The CDR3 nucleotides are TGCGCCAGCAGCTTGGTACAGACGAACACCGGGGAGCTGTTTTTT.